This TCR beta chain was profiled in a study of T cell responses to AZD1222 COVID-19 vaccine. A remark on this clone: Its antigen is as yet unknown.

Germline V lookup: CDR1 MDHEN, CDR2 SYDVKM. The CDR3 runs 14 residues. V was pared by 1 base and J by 4 bases, with 8 bases between. TCRdb's copy holds only in-frame clones and misses some; the assay was immunoSEQ multiplex PCR. This table has about 85,000 clones, roughly nine tenths appearing once. The study, taken as a whole, reports: The study found vaccine-associated CD4 TCRs spanning spike, dominant at 160-218 and 743-854. Within unmutated variant regions lay the reported targets of nearly half of spike-specific TCRs.

The origin of this receptor is an adult in good health. Source: peripheral blood, taken on day 0 of AZD1222 vaccination. This chain joins TRBV28 and TRBJ1-3, with D unresolved. The CDR3 spells CASSLFSGGNTIYF. In DNA, the CDR3 is TGTGCCAGCAGTTTATTCTCTGGCGGAAACACCATATATTTT.